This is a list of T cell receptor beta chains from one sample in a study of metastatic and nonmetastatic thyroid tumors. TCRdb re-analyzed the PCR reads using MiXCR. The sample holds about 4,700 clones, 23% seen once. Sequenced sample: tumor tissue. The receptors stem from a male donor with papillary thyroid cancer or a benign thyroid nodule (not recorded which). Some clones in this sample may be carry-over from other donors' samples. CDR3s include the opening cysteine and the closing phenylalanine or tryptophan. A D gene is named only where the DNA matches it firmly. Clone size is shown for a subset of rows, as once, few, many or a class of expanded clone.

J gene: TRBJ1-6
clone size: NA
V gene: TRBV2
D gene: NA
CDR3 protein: CASSDRYRWGGSPLHF
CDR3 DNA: TGTGCCAGCAGTGATCGATACCGGTGGGGGGGATCACCCCTCCACTTT

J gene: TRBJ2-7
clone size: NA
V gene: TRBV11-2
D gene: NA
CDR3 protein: CASSSTSYEQYF
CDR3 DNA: TGTGCCAGCAGCTCGACCTCCTACGAGCAGTACTTC

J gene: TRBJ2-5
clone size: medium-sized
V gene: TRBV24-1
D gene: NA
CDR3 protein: CATSDSRGVGETQYF
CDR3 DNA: TGTGCCACCAGTGATTCGCGGGGCGTTGGAGAGACCCAGTACTTC

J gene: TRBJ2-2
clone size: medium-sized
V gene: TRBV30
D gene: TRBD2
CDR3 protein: CAETSGSGTGELFF
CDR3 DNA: TGTGCCGAAACTAGCGGGAGTGGCACCGGGGAGCTGTTTTTT

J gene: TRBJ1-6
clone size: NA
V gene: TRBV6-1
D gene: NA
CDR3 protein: CASREGSSYNSPLHF
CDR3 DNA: TGTGCCAGCAGGGAAGGGAGCTCCTATAATTCACCCCTCCACTTT

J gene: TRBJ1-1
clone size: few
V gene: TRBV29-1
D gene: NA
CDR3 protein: CSTIGTDTEAFF
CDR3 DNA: TGCAGCACTATAGGTACGGACACTGAAGCTTTCTTT

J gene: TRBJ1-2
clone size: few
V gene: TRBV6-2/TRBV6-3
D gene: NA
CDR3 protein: CASSPDSYYGYTF
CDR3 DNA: TGTGCCAGCAGTCCGGACAGTTACTATGGCTACACCTTC

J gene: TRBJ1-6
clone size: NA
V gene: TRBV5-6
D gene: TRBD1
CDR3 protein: CASSWDRELNSPLHF
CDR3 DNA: TGTGCCAGCAGCTGGGACAGGGAACTAAATTCACCCCTCCACTTT

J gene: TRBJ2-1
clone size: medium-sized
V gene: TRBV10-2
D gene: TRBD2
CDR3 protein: CASSENGLAGPHEQFF
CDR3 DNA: TGCGCCAGCAGTGAGAACGGACTAGCGGGCCCCCATGAGCAGTTCTTC

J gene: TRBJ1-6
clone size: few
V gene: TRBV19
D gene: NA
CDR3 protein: CASSMWVENSPLHF
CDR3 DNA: TGTGCCAGTAGTATGTGGGTGGAGAATTCACCCCTCCACTTT

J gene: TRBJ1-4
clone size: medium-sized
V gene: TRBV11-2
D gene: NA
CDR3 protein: CASSPDRLGEKLFF
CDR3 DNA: TGTGCCAGCAGCCCAGACAGACTGGGTGAAAAACTGTTTTTT

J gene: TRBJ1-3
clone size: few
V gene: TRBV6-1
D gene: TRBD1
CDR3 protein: CASSEFTGGFGNTIYF
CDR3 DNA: TGTGCCAGCAGTGAATTCACAGGGGGTTTTGGAAACACCATATATTTT

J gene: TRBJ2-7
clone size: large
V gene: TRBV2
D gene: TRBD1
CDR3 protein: CASIRTGGSYEQYF
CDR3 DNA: TGTGCCAGCATCCGGACAGGGGGGTCCTACGAGCAGTACTTC

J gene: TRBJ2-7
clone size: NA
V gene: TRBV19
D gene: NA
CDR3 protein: CASSTGLSSYEQYF
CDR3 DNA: TGTGCCAGTAGTACTGGGTTAAGCTCCTACGAGCAGTACTTC

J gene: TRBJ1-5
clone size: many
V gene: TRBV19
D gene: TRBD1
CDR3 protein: CASSPRQGRSVGNQPQHF
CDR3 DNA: TGTGCCAGTAGTCCTCGACAGGGGAGGTCGGTCGGCAATCAGCCCCAGCATTTT

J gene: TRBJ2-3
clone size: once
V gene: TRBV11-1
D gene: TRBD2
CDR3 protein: CASSSPGLAVTDTQYF
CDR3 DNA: TGTGCCAGCAGCTCCCCGGGACTAGCGGTGACAGATACGCAGTATTTT

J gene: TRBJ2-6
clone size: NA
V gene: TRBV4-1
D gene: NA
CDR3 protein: CASSQYRDISSGANVLTF
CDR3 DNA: TGCGCCAGCAGCCAATACCGGGACATCTCCTCTGGGGCCAACGTCCTGACTTTC

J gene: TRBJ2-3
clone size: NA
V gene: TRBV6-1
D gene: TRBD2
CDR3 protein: CASSAGTSGGHFTDTQYF
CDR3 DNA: TGTGCCAGCAGTGCCGGGACTAGCGGGGGCCATTTCACAGATACGCAGTATTTT

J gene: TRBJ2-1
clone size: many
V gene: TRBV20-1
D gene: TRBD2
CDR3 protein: CSARLAGGHNEQFF
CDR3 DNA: TGCAGTGCTAGACTAGCGGGAGGTCACAATGAGCAGTTCTTC

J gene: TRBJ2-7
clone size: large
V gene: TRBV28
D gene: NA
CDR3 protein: CASKGGYEQYF
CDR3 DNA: TGTGCCAGCAAAGGGGGGTACGAGCAGTACTTC

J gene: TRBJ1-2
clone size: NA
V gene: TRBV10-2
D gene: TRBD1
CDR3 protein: CATGTGLNYGYTF
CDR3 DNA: TGCGCCACCGGGACAGGGCTTAACTATGGCTACACCTTC

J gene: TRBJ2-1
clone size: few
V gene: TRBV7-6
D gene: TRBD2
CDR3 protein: CASGRSVAGAEQFF
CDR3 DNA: TGTGCCAGCGGCCGTAGCGTAGCGGGAGCTGAGCAGTTCTTC

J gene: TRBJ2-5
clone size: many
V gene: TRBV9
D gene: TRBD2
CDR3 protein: CASSVDSGRGETQYF
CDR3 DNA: TGTGCCAGCAGCGTAGATTCAGGGCGGGGGGAGACCCAGTACTTC

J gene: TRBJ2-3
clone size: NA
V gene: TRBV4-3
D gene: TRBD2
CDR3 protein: CASSQSGTSGTNTQYF
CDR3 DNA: TGCGCCAGCAGCCAATCCGGGACTAGCGGGACAAATACGCAGTATTTT

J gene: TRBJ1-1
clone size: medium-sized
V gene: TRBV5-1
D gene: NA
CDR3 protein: CASSLAQTNTEAFF
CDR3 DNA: TGCGCCAGCAGCTTGGCACAGACGAACACTGAAGCTTTCTTT

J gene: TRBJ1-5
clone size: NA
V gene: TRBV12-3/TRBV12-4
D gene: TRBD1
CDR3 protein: CASSRQGNNQPQHF
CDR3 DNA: TGTGCCAGCAGCCGACAGGGGAACAATCAGCCCCAGCATTTT

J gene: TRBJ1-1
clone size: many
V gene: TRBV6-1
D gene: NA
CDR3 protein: CASSEWTDTEAFF
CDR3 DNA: TGTGCCAGCAGTGAATGGACAGACACTGAAGCTTTCTTT

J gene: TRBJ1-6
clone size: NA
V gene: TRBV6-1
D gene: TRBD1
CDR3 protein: CASRRTGDFGSPLHF
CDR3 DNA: TGTGCCAGCCGTAGGACAGGGGATTTCGGATCACCCCTCCACTTT

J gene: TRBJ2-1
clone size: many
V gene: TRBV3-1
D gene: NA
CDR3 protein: CASSQDFNVRSYNEQFF
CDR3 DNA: TGTGCCAGCAGCCAAGATTTCAACGTCCGCTCCTACAATGAGCAGTTCTTC

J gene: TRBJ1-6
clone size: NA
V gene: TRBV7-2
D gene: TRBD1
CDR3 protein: CASKDRPGSPLHF
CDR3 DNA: TGTGCCAGCAAGGACAGGCCGGGCTCACCCCTCCACTTT

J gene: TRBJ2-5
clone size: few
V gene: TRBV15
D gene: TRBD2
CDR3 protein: CATSRFGGETQYF
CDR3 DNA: TGTGCCACCAGCAGATTCGGGGGGGAGACCCAGTACTTC

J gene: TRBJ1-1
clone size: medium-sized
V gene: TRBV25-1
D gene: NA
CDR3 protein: CASSESRGNTEAFF
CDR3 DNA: TGTGCCAGCAGTGAATCCCGGGGGAACACTGAAGCTTTCTTT

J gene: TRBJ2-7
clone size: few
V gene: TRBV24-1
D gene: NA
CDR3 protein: CASSDHGSYEQYF
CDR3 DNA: TGTGCCAGTAGTGACCACGGATCCTACGAGCAGTACTTC

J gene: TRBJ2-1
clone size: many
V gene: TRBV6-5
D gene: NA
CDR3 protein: CASSYSGDDEQFF
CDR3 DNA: TGTGCCAGCAGTTACTCGGGGGACGATGAGCAGTTCTTC

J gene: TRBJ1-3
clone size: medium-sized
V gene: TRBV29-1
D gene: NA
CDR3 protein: CSVDGAVSGNTIYF
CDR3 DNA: TGCAGCGTTGATGGGGCAGTCTCTGGAAACACCATATATTTT

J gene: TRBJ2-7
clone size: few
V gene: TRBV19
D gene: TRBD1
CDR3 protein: CASKGQGEREQYF
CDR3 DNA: TGTGCCAGTAAGGGACAGGGGGAGAGGGAGCAGTACTTC

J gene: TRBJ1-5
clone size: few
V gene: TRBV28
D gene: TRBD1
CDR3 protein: CASRPGTGGILGSQPQHF
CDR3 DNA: TGTGCCAGCAGACCCGGGACAGGGGGTATTTTAGGTAGTCAGCCCCAGCATTTT

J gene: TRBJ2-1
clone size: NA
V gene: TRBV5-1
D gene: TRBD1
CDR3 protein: CASSLVVTGASNEQFF
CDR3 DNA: TGCGCCAGCAGCTTGGTAGTGACAGGGGCCTCCAATGAGCAGTTCTTC

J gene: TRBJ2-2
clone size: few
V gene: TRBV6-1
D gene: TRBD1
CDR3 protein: CASSEDARGWTGELFF
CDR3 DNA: TGTGCCAGCAGTGAAGACGCCAGGGGGTGGACCGGGGAGCTGTTTTTT

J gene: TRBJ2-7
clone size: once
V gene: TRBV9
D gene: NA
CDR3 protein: CASSVGGGGIGTYEQYF
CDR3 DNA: TGTGCCAGCAGCGTAGGGGGAGGAGGGATCGGCACCTACGAGCAGTACTTC

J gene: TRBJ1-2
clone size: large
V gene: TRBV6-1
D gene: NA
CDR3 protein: CATNPQSGYGYTF
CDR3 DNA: TGTGCCACCAACCCTCAAAGTGGCTATGGCTACACCTTC

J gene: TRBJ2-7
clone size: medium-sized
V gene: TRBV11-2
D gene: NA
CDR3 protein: CASSFPGPSYEQYF
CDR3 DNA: TGTGCCAGCAGCTTCCCAGGGCCTTCCTACGAGCAGTACTTC

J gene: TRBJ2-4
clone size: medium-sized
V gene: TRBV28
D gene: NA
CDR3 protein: CASSFVDSTYIQYF
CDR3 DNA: TGTGCCAGCAGTTTCGTCGACAGTACGTACATTCAGTACTTC

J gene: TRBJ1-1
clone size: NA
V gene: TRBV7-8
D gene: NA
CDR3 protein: CASSLDTNRAGLTFF
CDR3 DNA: TGTGCCAGCAGCTTAGACACTAACAGGGCGGGTTTAACTTTCTTT

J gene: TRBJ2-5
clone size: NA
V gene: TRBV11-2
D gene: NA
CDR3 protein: CASSPRSGTQYF
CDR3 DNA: TGTGCCAGCAGCCCAAGGTCGGGGACCCAGTACTTC

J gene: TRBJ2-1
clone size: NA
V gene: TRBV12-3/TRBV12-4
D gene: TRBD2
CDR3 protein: CASSSGRVQFF
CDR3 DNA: TGTGCCAGCAGCAGTGGGAGGGTGCAGTTCTTC

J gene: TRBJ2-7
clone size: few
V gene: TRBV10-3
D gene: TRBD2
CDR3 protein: CAIRAGSTSPDAYEQYF
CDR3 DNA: TGTGCCATCAGGGCAGGGTCGACTAGCCCAGATGCCTACGAGCAGTACTTC

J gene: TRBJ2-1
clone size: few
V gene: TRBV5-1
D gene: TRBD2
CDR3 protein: CASSLGAGGPDEQFF
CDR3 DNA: TGCGCCAGCAGCTTGGGTGCGGGGGGGCCCGATGAGCAGTTCTTC

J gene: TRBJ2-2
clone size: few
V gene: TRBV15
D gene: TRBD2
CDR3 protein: CATSRERTGTSGGGNTGELFF
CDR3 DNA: TGTGCCACCAGCAGAGAAAGAACCGGGACTAGCGGGGGAGGTAACACCGGGGAGCTGTTTTTT

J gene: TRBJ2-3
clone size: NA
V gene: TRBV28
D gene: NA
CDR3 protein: CASSLWGGGAGDTQYF
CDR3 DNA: TGTGCCAGCAGTTTATGGGGGGGGGGGGCTGGAGATACGCAGTATTTT

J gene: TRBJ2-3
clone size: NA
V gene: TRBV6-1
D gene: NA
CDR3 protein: CASVKERRTDTQYF
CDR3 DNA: TGTGCCAGCGTGAAGGAGAGGAGGACAGATACGCAGTATTTT

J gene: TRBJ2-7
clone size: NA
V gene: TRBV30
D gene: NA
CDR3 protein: CAWSRKNDSREQYF
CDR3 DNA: TGTGCCTGGAGTCGGAAAAATGACTCCCGCGAGCAGTACTTC

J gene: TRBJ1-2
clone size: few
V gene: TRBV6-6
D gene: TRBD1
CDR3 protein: CASSYTPGGGYTF
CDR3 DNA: TGTGCCAGCAGTTACACCCCAGGGGGTGGCTACACCTTC

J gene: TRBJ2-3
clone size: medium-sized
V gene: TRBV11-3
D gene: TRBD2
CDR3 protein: CASSPGVLAGGIDTQYF
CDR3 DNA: TGTGCCAGCAGCCCCGGGGTGCTAGCGGGAGGAATAGATACGCAGTATTTT

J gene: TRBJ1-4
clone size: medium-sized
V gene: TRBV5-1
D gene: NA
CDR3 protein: CASSLVAGVTNEKLFF
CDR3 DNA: TGCGCCAGCAGCTTGGTTGCAGGTGTCACTAATGAAAAACTGTTTTTT